This is a list of T cell receptor beta chains from one sample in a study of CD8 T cells in ankylosing spondylitis. MiXCR was run by TCRdb on the 5' RACE reads, yielding one entry per CDR3 protein. In the table there are 350,000 or so distinct CDR3 sequences, roughly 8% of which are singletons. The specimen was blood, either unsorted or a sorted T cell fraction (not recorded which). The receptors were sampled from a male donor with ankylosing spondylitis. Each CDR3 is given with its conserved first and last residue. The D gene is left open where the match is weak. The listing skips clone size in some rows; elsewhere it reads once, few, many or a size class.

clone size: few
J gene: TRBJ1-5
D gene: -
V gene: TRBV12-3/TRBV12-4
CDR3 DNA: TGTGCCAGCAGCTCCTTCAGGGGACTAGGCAATCAGCCCCAGCATTTT
CDR3 protein: CASSSFRGLGNQPQHF

clone size: few
J gene: TRBJ2-3
D gene: -
V gene: TRBV6-5
CDR3 DNA: TGTGCCAGCAGTTACTCGCACAGGGACCGTGGCACAGATACGCAGTATTTT
CDR3 protein: CASSYSHRDRGTDTQYF

clone size: -
J gene: TRBJ2-1
D gene: TRBD2
V gene: TRBV20-1
CDR3 DNA: TGCAGTGCTTCCGTAGGACTAGCGAGCTACAATGAGCAGTTCTTC
CDR3 protein: CSASVGLASYNEQFF

clone size: many
J gene: TRBJ2-1
D gene: -
V gene: TRBV13
CDR3 DNA: TGTGCCAGCAGCTTAGCCCCTCTCAATGAGCAGTTCTTC
CDR3 protein: CASSLAPLNEQFF

clone size: -
J gene: TRBJ1-5
D gene: -
V gene: TRBV27
CDR3 DNA: TGTGCCAGCAGTTCCAGGGGTTCCAATCAGCCCCAGCATTTT
CDR3 protein: CASSSRGSNQPQHF

clone size: many
J gene: TRBJ2-1
D gene: -
V gene: TRBV5-1
CDR3 DNA: TGCGCCAGCAGCTGGGTGCCCGGAAATGAGCAGTTCTTC
CDR3 protein: CASSWVPGNEQFF

clone size: -
J gene: TRBJ1-2
D gene: -
V gene: TRBV7-9
CDR3 DNA: TGTGCCAGCAGCCGAACAGAAAACTTAAACTATGGCTACACCTTC
CDR3 protein: CASSRTENLNYGYTF

clone size: few
J gene: TRBJ2-1
D gene: -
V gene: TRBV12-5
CDR3 DNA: TGTGCTAGTGGGCCTCCGGGCGGGCTTTACAATGAGCAGTTCTTC
CDR3 protein: CASGPPGGLYNEQFF

clone size: -
J gene: TRBJ2-7
D gene: -
V gene: TRBV20-1
CDR3 DNA: TGCAGTTGCCCCTGGCCCTACGAGCAGTACTTC
CDR3 protein: CSCPWPYEQYF

clone size: few
J gene: TRBJ2-7
D gene: -
V gene: TRBV27
CDR3 DNA: TGTGCCAGCAGTTTAGTGGGCAACTACGAGCAGTACTTC
CDR3 protein: CASSLVGNYEQYF

clone size: few
J gene: TRBJ2-5
D gene: TRBD1
V gene: TRBV7-9
CDR3 DNA: TGTGCCAGCAGCTCTCAGGGGGCGGAGACCCAGTACTTC
CDR3 protein: CASSSQGAETQYF

clone size: -
J gene: TRBJ2-2
D gene: TRBD2
V gene: TRBV18
CDR3 DNA: TGTGCCAGCTCACCACCGGTCGGGAGGGTGAACACCGGGGAGCTGTTTTTT
CDR3 protein: CASSPPVGRVNTGELFF

clone size: few
J gene: TRBJ2-1
D gene: -
V gene: TRBV4-3
CDR3 DNA: TGCGCCAGCAGCCAAGGGGGGACCGGTGAGCAGTTCTTC
CDR3 protein: CASSQGGTGEQFF

clone size: few
J gene: TRBJ2-7
D gene: -
V gene: TRBV5-4
CDR3 DNA: TGTGCCAGCAGCTTCCAGGGACGAGTAGACGAGCAGTACTTC
CDR3 protein: CASSFQGRVDEQYF

clone size: -
J gene: TRBJ1-2
D gene: -
V gene: TRBV16
CDR3 DNA: TGTGCCAGCAGCCAATCGGCAGGGTCGAGTGGCTACACCTTC
CDR3 protein: CASSQSAGSSGYTF

clone size: many
J gene: TRBJ2-3
D gene: TRBD2
V gene: TRBV6-4
CDR3 DNA: TGTGCCAGCAGATTTAGGGCTAGCGGGAGTAGTGTGGAAAGCACAGATACGCAGTATTTT
CDR3 protein: CASRFRASGSSVESTDTQYF

clone size: many
J gene: TRBJ2-3
D gene: -
V gene: TRBV6-1
CDR3 DNA: TGTGCCAGCAAACGACCAGGGGTTCCAGATACGCAGTATTTT
CDR3 protein: CASKRPGVPDTQYF

clone size: many
J gene: TRBJ2-2
D gene: -
V gene: TRBV25-1
CDR3 DNA: TGTGCCAGCAGTGACCATTGGGCAGAAAACACCGGGGAGCTGTTTTTT
CDR3 protein: CASSDHWAENTGELFF